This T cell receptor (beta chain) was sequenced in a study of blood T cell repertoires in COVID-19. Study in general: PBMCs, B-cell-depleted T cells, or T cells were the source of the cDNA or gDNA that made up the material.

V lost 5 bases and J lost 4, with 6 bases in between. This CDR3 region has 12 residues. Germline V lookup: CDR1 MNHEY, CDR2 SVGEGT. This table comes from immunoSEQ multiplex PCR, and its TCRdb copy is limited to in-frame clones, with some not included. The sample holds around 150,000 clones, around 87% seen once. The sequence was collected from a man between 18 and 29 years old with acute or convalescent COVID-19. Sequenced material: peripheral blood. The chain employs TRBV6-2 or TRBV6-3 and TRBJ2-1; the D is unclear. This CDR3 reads CASSLSYNEQFF. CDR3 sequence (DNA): TGTGCCAGCAGTCTATCATACAATGAGCAGTTCTTC.